This record covers a single TCR beta chain. Its cognate antigen is unknown. The CDR3 is 13 residues long. In germline, CDR1 is MNHEY, CDR2 SMNVEV (reference sequence). The V end lost 8 bases, the J end lost 7 bases, and 17 bases lay between the germline ends. The data were obtained in a study of molecular identifiers for immune sequencing clone quantification. Study findings and constraints: Clonotypes surpassing 20 RNA copies contained over 99% of effector molecules, versus under 1% in naive cells.

MiXCR, run by TCRdb on the PCR reads, gives a single entry per CDR3 protein. This table has under 650,000 distinct CDR3 sequences, just under 20% appearing once. The clonotype was recovered from a human donor in good health. Some libraries in this study had Jurkat cell RNA spiked in. Source material: naive CD8+ T cells from blood, with Jurkat cell RNA spiked in. The subset was: FACS-sorted CD8+CD4-CCR7+CD45RA+ naive T cells. The V call is TRBV27, the J call TRBJ2-5; maybe TRBD1 (6 bases). The CDR3 region is CASWEQARGTQYF. The CDR3 region has the DNA TGTGCCAGCTGGGAACAGGCCAGGGGGACCCAGTACTTC.